The next 18 T cell receptor beta chains were all read from a single sample in a study of T cells after yellow fever vaccination. Each CDR3 protein is one row after TCRdb ran MiXCR on the 5' RACE reads. The data hold more than 300,000 distinct CDR3 sequences, with 9.5% to 12% observed a single time. Sample: CD4+ T cells sorted from PBMCs, taken 45 days after the yellow fever booster vaccination. These receptor sequences come from a man between 18 and 29 years old who received the YFV17D yellow fever vaccine.

The V and J genes are TRBV7-9 and TRBJ1-5; 8 bases are a match to TRBD1. V trimming: 5 bases; J trimming: 1 base; junction bases outside the gene matches: 10. Germline CDR1 SEHNR, CDR2 FQNEAQ (reference sequence). CDR3 size: 17 residues. The chain's CDR3 is CASSPLLGQGSNQPQHF. Written as DNA, the CDR3 is TGTGCCAGCAGCCCCCTGTTAGGACAGGGAAGCAATCAGCCCCAGCATTTT. Full variable domain (remainder filled in from reference TRBV7-9 and TRBJ1-5): DTGVSQNPRHKITKRGQNVTFRCDPISEHNRLYWYRQTLGQGPEFLTYFQNEAQLEKSRLLSDRFSAERPKGSFSTLEIQRTEQGDSAMYLCASSPLLGQGSNQPQHFGDGTRLSIL.

This clonotype was seen a few times. This may come from a read error, since a much larger clone is one base off. This chain links TRBV5-1 with TRBJ2-7, with no clear D. The CDR3 contains 12 residues. The V gene lost 0 bases and the J gene lost 3 bases, with 4 bases spanning the gap. From germline, CDR1 is SGHRS and CDR2 YFSETQ. This CDR3 reads CASSLDYYEQYF. The CDR3 nucleotides read TGCGCCAGCAGCTTGGACTACTACGAGCAGTACTTC.

There are a few counts of this clonotype. This chain connects TRBV24-1 to TRBJ2-3, with 8 nucleotides matching TRBD1. The junction had 1 base not matched to a gene; V was cut back by 3 bases and J by 3 bases. CDR3 length equals 14 residues. Germline CDR1 reads KGHDR; CDR2 reads SFDVKD. This CDR3 is CATSDRQGTDTQYF. The CDR3 nucleotides are TGTGCCACCAGTGATCGACAGGGGACAGATACGCAGTATTTT.

V is TRBV4-2 and J is TRBJ2-4; the D is unclear. This CDR3 is built from 15 residues. The germline V gene encodes CDR1 LGHNA and CDR2 YNFKEQ. V was cut by 0 bases and J by 0 bases, with 6 bases left in between. For the CDR3, the DNA is TGTGCCAGCAGCCAAGACCGACTAGCCAAAAACATTCAGTACTTC. Translated: CASSQDRLAKNIQYF.

This clonotype was observed a few times. The V gene is TRBV18, the J gene TRBJ1-6; D unresolved. V was shortened by 2 bases and J by 8 bases, with 10 bases between the two germline ends. Germline V gene data show CDR1 as KGHSH and CDR2 as LQKENI. The CDR3 consists of 14 residues. In DNA, the CDR3 is TGTGCCAGCTCACCAAGCGGGAACGATTCACCCCTCCACTTT. Protein: CASSPSGNDSPLHF.

A few counts support this clonotype. The rearrangement joins TRBV6-4 to TRBJ2-4; D unclear. The V gene lost 6 bases and the J gene lost 9 bases, with 18 bases spanning the gap. CDR3 length: 14 residues. Germline V CDR1 and CDR2: MRHNA, SNTAGT. The CDR3 sequence is CASRPAPTKGIQYF. The CDR3, as DNA: TGTGCCAGCAGGCCCGCCCCGACAAAGGGCATTCAGTACTTC.

This clonotype was seen a few times. J is TRBJ1-3 and V is TRBV12-3 or TRBV12-4; D perhaps matches TRBD1 (6 bases). Trimming cost V 6 bases and J 3 bases, with 12 bases left between them. This CDR3 has 14 residues. The CDR3 region has the DNA TGTGCCAGCAGCCGGTACAGGGTTGGAAACACCATATATTTT. Amino acid sequence: CASSRYRVGNTIYF.

The rearrangement joins TRBV11-1 to TRBJ2-2; 8 bases are shared with TRBD2. The germline gives CDR1 SGHAT, CDR2 FQDESV (reference sequence). Trimming removed 7 bases from V and 3 bases from J; junction bases left unmatched: 7. The CDR3 is 15 amino acids. The CDR3 region is CASTPSGGYTGELFF. In nucleotides, the CDR3 is TGTGCCAGCACCCCGTCGGGGGGGTACACCGGGGAGCTGTTTTTT. Based on the CDR3 plus reference TRBV11-1 and TRBJ2-2, the full variable domain is EAEVAQSPRYKITEKSQAVAFWCDPISGHATLYWYRQILGQGPELLVQFQDESVVDDSQLPKDRFSAERLKGVDSTLKIQPAELGDSAMYLCASTPSGGYTGELFFGEGSRLTVL.

This chain links TRBV10-3 with TRBJ2-5, with D perhaps being TRBD1 or TRBD2 (5 bases each). Deletions cut 10 bases from V and 4 bases from J, with 22 bases between. CDR1 and CDR2 from the germline V gene are ENHRY and SYGVKD. The CDR3 runs 15 residues. The CDR3 region has the DNA TGTGCCACCCGCGGTCGGGACCCCTTAGGAGAGACCCAGTACTTC. It codes for CATRGRDPLGETQYF.

Remarks on this clonotype: The junction departs from the called germline gene at one end, perhaps through a read error. The chain links TRBV7-2 to TRBJ2-5; D is possibly TRBD2 (6 bases). The CDR3 has 13 amino acids. Germline loops: CDR1 SGHTA, CDR2 FQGNSA. For the CDR3, the DNA is TGTGCCAGCAGCATAGCTCGGGAGGAGACCCAGTACTTC. Protein sequence: CASSIAREETQYF.

V usage is TRBV28 and J usage is TRBJ1-4, with a tentative D call TRBD1 (6 bases). The CDR3 consists of 13 residues. Germline CDR1 is MDHEN and CDR2 is SYDVKM. V was clipped by 3 bases and J by 7 bases, with 9 bases between them. This CDR3 reads CASSFGGPEKLFF. DNA of the CDR3: TGTGCCAGCAGTTTTGGGGGGCCTGAAAAACTGTTTTTT.

In its sample, this clonotype was seen a few times. This chain links TRBV6-1 with TRBJ2-3; tentatively, D is TRBD1 (5 bases). Trimming removed 3 bases at V and 2 bases at J, with 12 bases between. The CDR3 length is 15 residues. Germline V gives CDR1 MNHNS, CDR2 SASEGT. The CDR3 sequence: CASSDWGRLTDTQYF. The CDR3 nucleotides are TGTGCCAGCAGTGATTGGGGCAGGCTCACAGATACGCAGTATTTT.

This clonotype came up many times. The chain uses TRBV2 and TRBJ2-1, with 9 bases aligning to TRBD1. Germline-derived CDR1 and CDR2 are SNHLY and FYNNEI. This CDR3 region has 13 residues. V gave up 11 bases and J gave up 9 bases; unmatched junction bases: 11. The CDR3 bases are TGTGCCTGCACAAGGACAGGGGCGGGTGAGCAGTTCTTC. The encoded protein is CACTRTGAGEQFF.

The rearrangement joins TRBV5-5 to TRBJ2-3; D call uncertain. The V end was cut by 2 bases, the J end by 1 base, with 20 bases between. The V gene's germline CDR1 is SGHKS and CDR2 YYEKEE (reference sequence). This CDR3 spans 18 amino acids. The CDR3 nucleotides are TGTGCCAGCAGCTTAGATGGGTGGTGGGGAACTCGCACAGATACGCAGTATTTT. This encodes CASSLDGWWGTRTDTQYF. Full variable domain (missing parts from reference TRBV5-5 and TRBJ2-3): DAGVTQSPTHLIKTRGQQVTLRCSPISGHKSVSWYQQVLGQGPQFIFQYYEKEERGRGNFPDRFSARQFPNYSSELNVNALLLGDSALYLCASSLDGWWGTRTDTQYFGPGTRLTVL.

This chain connects TRBV7-2 to TRBJ2-1, with TRBD1 identical over 10 bases. CDR1 and CDR2 from the germline V gene are SGHTA and FQGNSA. The CDR3 is 17 amino acids. J lost 2 bases, V lost 4 bases, and 8 bases had no gene match. The CDR3 here is CASSSARGTGAYNEQFF. DNA for the CDR3: TGTGCCAGCAGCTCGGCCCGCGGGACAGGGGCCTACAATGAGCAGTTCTTC.

This clonotype came up a few times. The genes are TRBV7-9 and TRBJ1-6; the D gene is possibly TRBD1 (5 bases). Germline V gives CDR1 SEHNR, CDR2 FQNEAQ (reference sequence). Trimming removed 7 bases at V and 7 bases at J, with 14 bases between. This CDR3 region has 14 residues. The CDR3 is CASTSRQGNSPLHF. In DNA, the CDR3 is TGTGCCAGCACCAGTCGGCAGGGAAATTCACCCCTCCACTTT. The variable domain in full, completed from reference TRBV7-9 and TRBJ1-6, reads DTGVSQNPRHKITKRGQNVTFRCDPISEHNRLYWYRQTLGQGPEFLTYFQNEAQLEKSRLLSDRFSAERPKGSFSTLEIQRTEQGDSAMYLCASTSRQGNSPLHFGNGTRLTVT.

This chain connects TRBV12-3 or TRBV12-4 to TRBJ1-5; D is unclear. Trimming removed 3 bases at V and 6 bases at J, with 9 bases between. The CDR3 loop spans 13 amino acids. The CDR3, as DNA: TGTGCCAGCAGTTTGCGGATTCCTCAGCCCCAGCATTTT. It codes for CASSLRIPQPQHF.

The J gene is TRBJ2-1, the V gene TRBV11-2; tentatively, D is TRBD1 (5 bases). This CDR3 region has 15 residues. Trimming pared 0 bases from V and 1 base from J, leaving 7 bases between. Germline-derived CDR1 and CDR2 are SGHAT and FQNNGV. Here the CDR3 DNA reads TGTGCCAGCAGCTTAGAAGGGGTATCCTACAATGAGCAGTTCTTC. Protein product: CASSLEGVSYNEQFF.